The next 30 T cell receptor beta chains were all read from a single sample in a study of OX40 agonist ivuxolimab in advanced cancers. The protocol was immunoSEQ multiplex PCR, while the TCRdb copy is restricted to in-frame clones and leaves out a portion. The table has tens of thousands of clones, 87% seen once; the top ten hold 11% to 15%. Sequences were derived from CD4+ or CD8+ T cells sorted from blood, sampled in a trial of the OX40 agonist ivuxolimab. The receptors come from an adult with an advanced solid tumor such as melanoma, head and neck, liver or kidney cancer.

This clone came up once. This chain links TRBV4-1 with TRBJ2-4, with D uncertain. CDR1 and CDR2 from the germline V gene are MGHRA and YSYEKL. V was cut by 0 bases and J by 0 bases, with 9 bases left in between. CDR3 length equals 16 residues. The CDR3 reads CASSQDTRTAKNIQYF. The CDR3 nucleotides read TGCGCCAGCAGCCAAGATACGAGGACAGCCAAAAACATTCAGTACTTC.

The chain links TRBV27 to TRBJ2-1, with 8 bases fitting TRBD1. J was trimmed by 0 bases and V by 6 bases; bases with no gene match: 13. Germline CDR1 reads MNHEY; CDR2 reads SMNVEV (reference sequence). This CDR3 contains 18 residues. The CDR3 region is CASRRSRTGLSSYNEQFF. The CDR3 DNA sequence: TGTGCCAGCAGGCGATCCCGGACAGGGCTGAGCTCCTACAATGAGCAGTTCTTC.

This clone has just one count. CDR3 nucleotides: TGTGCCAGCAGCTTAAATCGGGCGAACACCGGGGAGCTGTTTTTT. It translates to CASSLNRANTGELFF. V and J are TRBV7-6 and TRBJ2-2; the D is unclear. This CDR3 has 15 residues. V gave up 2 bases and J gave up 0 bases, with 7 bases separating them. Germline CDR1 reads SGHVS; CDR2 reads FNYEAQ.

The chain carries TRBV18 and TRBJ1-5; D is unclear. This CDR3 has 13 amino acids. Germline V CDR1 and CDR2: KGHSH, LQKENI. V lost 2 bases and J lost 7, with 9 bases in between. The CDR3 reads CASSPDGEQPQHF. The CDR3 DNA sequence: TGTGCCAGCTCACCAGACGGGGAACAGCCCCAGCATTTT. The full variable domain, completed using reference TRBV18 and TRBJ1-5, is NAGVMQNPRHLVRRRGQEARLRCSPMKGHSHVYWYRQLPEEGLKFMVYLQKENIIDESGMPKERFSAEFPKEGPSILRIQQVVRGDSAAYFCASSPDGEQPQHFGDGTRLSIL.

The chain links TRBV28 to TRBJ1-1; no clear D. Trimming cost V 3 bases and J 5 bases, with 7 bases left between them. The CDR3 has 12 residues. In germline, CDR1 is MDHEN, CDR2 SYDVKM. The CDR3 protein is CASSFYPTEAFF. DNA for the CDR3: TGTGCCAGCAGTTTCTATCCAACTGAAGCTTTCTTT.

The chain has TRBV21-1 and TRBJ2-7; the table's D call TRBD1 went unverified against the DNA. TRBV21-1 is a pseudogene. This CDR3 is built from 16 residues. The CDR3 DNA reads TGTGCCAGCAGCAAAGTCGGAGCAGGGTTCCACTACGAGCAGTACTTC. Translated, it gives CASSKVGAGFHYEQYF.

The V call is TRBV18, the J call TRBJ1-1; no reliable D call. Between the trimmed V and J ends, which lost 2 bases and 0 bases, there was a span of 7 bases. Germline V gene sequence: CDR1 KGHSH, CDR2 LQKENI. This CDR3 contains 14 residues. The CDR3 bases are TGTGCCAGCTCACCAGAACTAGTGAACACTGAAGCTTTCTTT. Translated, it gives CASSPELVNTEAFF.

This sequence joins TRBV29-1 and TRBJ2-4, with TRBD1 matching 9 bases. The V gene end was trimmed by 8 bases and the J gene end by 5 bases; junction bases not matched to a gene: 4. This CDR3 has 12 amino acids. Germline V gives CDR1 SQVTM, CDR2 ANQGSEA. The CDR3 nucleotides read TGCAGCACACGGGACAGGGAAAACATTCAGTACTTC. It codes for CSTRDRENIQYF.

This clone has only one observation. The rearrangement joins TRBV7-2 to TRBJ2-7, with 7 bases lining up with TRBD1. This CDR3 is built from 15 residues. CDR1 and CDR2 (germline): SGHTA, FQGNSA. Trimming removed 5 bases from V and 0 bases from J; junction bases left unmatched: 7. The CDR3: CASSPQGWASYEQYF. DNA of the CDR3: TGTGCCAGCAGCCCACAGGGGTGGGCCTCCTACGAGCAGTACTTC.

This rearrangement joins TRBV14 to TRBJ1-1, with 10 bases aligning to TRBD1. Germline-derived CDR1 and CDR2 are SGHDN and FVKESK. The CDR3 contains 15 residues. V trimming: 3 bases; J trimming: 3 bases; junction bases outside the gene matches: 4. CDR3 DNA: TGTGCCAGCAGCCACCCGGACAGGGGGGACACTGAAGCTTTCTTT. This encodes CASSHPDRGDTEAFF. Supplemented by reference TRBV14 and TRBJ1-1, the full variable domain reads EAGVTQFPSHSVIEKGQTVTLRCDPISGHDNLYWYRRVMGKEIKFLLHFVKESKQDESGMPNNRFLAERTGGTYSTLKVQPAELEDSGVYFCASSHPDRGDTEAFFGQGTRLTVV.

This clone was detected once. The J gene is TRBJ2-7, the V gene TRBV7-2; no clear D. Between the trimmed V and J ends, which lost 4 bases and 6 bases, there was a span of 16 bases. Per the germline V gene, CDR1 is SGHTA and CDR2 is FQGNSA. This CDR3 spans 14 amino acids. CDR3 sequence: CASSSSRYETEQYF. The CDR3 DNA is TGTGCCAGCAGCTCGTCCCGTTATGAGACCGAGCAGTACTTC.

The chain combines TRBV5-6 with TRBJ2-6; 7 bases are shared with TRBD1. Germline V gene data show CDR1 as SGHDT and CDR2 as YYEEEE. The V gene end was trimmed by 9 bases and the J gene end by 2 bases; junction bases not matched to a gene: 5. CDR3 size: 14 residues. The CDR3: CATTGDPGANVLTF. The CDR3, as DNA: TGTGCCACCACAGGGGATCCTGGGGCCAACGTCCTGACTTTC.

This sequence joins TRBV6-6 and TRBJ1-2; D uncertain. This CDR3 region has 15 residues. Per the germline V gene, CDR1 is MNHNY and CDR2 is SVGAGI (reference sequence). V was cut by 6 bases and J by 4 bases, with 18 bases left in between. CDR3 protein: CASSRVSRGTYGYTF. The CDR3 DNA follows: TGTGCCAGCAGCCGCGTATCGAGAGGAACCTATGGCTACACCTTC.

Only one count was recorded for this clone. The chain joins TRBV25-1 to TRBJ2-4; 11 nucleotides line up with TRBD2. CDR3 length: 14 residues. Trimming at V came to 9 bases and at J to 0 bases, leaving 1 base not matched to a gene. Germline CDR1 MGHDK, CDR2 SYGVNS. The CDR3 loop is CASGTSGAKNIQYF. CDR3 bases: TGTGCCAGTGGGACTAGCGGAGCCAAAAACATTCAGTACTTC.

The chain employs TRBV9 and TRBJ2-6, with D tentatively TRBD2 (6 bases). Trimming stripped 5 bases from V and 3 bases from J, with 15 bases between. The CDR3 length is 16 residues. Germline assignment: CDR1 SGDLS and CDR2 YYNGEE. This CDR3 is CASSLGGGVGANVLTF. CDR3 DNA: TGTGCCAGCAGTTTAGGCGGCGGGGTTGGGGCCAACGTCCTGACTTTC.

V gene TRBV11-2 combines with J gene TRBJ2-2; either TRBD1 or TRBD2 may fit D (5 bases each). CDR3 size: 17 residues. The V end lost 4 bases, the J end lost 0 bases, and 15 bases lay between the germline ends. In germline, CDR1 is SGHAT, CDR2 FQNNGV. The CDR3 bases are TGTGCCAGCAGCTGGGAATGGGACCATACGAACACCGGGGAGCTGTTTTTT. Protein product: CASSWEWDHTNTGELFF.

V and J are TRBV4-2 and TRBJ2-1; possibly TRBD2 for D (7 bases). The CDR3 consists of 20 residues. The V gene lost 6 bases and the J gene lost 4 bases, with 31 bases spanning the gap. Germline CDR1 and CDR2: LGHNA and YNFKEQ. This CDR3 reads CASSHTGRRTWSGTYNEQFF. The CDR3 coding sequence is TGTGCCAGCAGTCATACCGGACGCCGGACTTGGAGCGGGACATACAATGAGCAGTTCTTC.

The J gene is TRBJ2-5, the V gene TRBV28, with D possibly TRBD1 on 7 matching bases. Trimming removed 6 bases at V and 2 bases at J, with 16 bases between. The germline CDR1 and CDR2 sequences are MDHEN and SYDVKM. This CDR3 is built from 15 residues. The CDR3 sequence is CASRQQGRTQETQYF. CDR3 bases: TGTGCCAGCAGACAACAGGGGAGGACTCAAGAGACCCAGTACTTC.

Here the CDR3 DNA reads TGTGCCAGCAGCTTAGGGGCGGGACCTTCAGATACGCAGTATTTT. It encodes CASSLGAGPSDTQYF. The chain carries TRBV7-9 and TRBJ2-3; tentatively, D is TRBD2 (6 bases). Deletions cut 1 base from V and 4 bases from J, with 12 bases between. The CDR3 spans 15 residues. The germline V gene has CDR1 SEHNR and CDR2 FQNEAQ (reference sequence).

The gene calls are TRBV19 and TRBJ1-5; D perhaps matches TRBD1 (6 bases). Germline CDR1 reads LNHDA; CDR2 reads SQIVND (reference sequence). The CDR3 is made up of 19 amino acids. Trimming stripped 6 bases from V and 5 bases from J, with 29 bases between. This CDR3 is CASSTKKWVFYRDDQPQHF. For the CDR3, the DNA is TGTGCCAGTAGCACAAAGAAGTGGGTTTTCTACAGGGATGATCAGCCCCAGCATTTT.

The V call is TRBV15, the J call TRBJ2-2; either TRBD1 or TRBD2 may supply D (5 bases each). The CDR3 runs to 15 residues. Germline V gives CDR1 LNHNV, CDR2 YYDKDF (reference sequence). The V end lost 0 bases, the J end lost 6 bases, and 11 bases lay between the germline ends. CDR3 sequence (DNA): TGTGCCACCAGCAGAGATGGGGGAGTCTCCGGGGAGCTGTTTTTT. It is translated as CATSRDGGVSGELFF.

V and J are TRBV30 and TRBJ1-2, with 7 bases aligning to TRBD1. Per germline, CDR1 GTSNPN and CDR2 SVGIG (reference sequence). The CDR3 extends over 14 amino acids. Losses at the gene ends were 4 bases for V and 5 bases for J; bases not matched to a gene: 10. The CDR3 nucleotides are TGTGCCTGGATGGGAGCGGGCAGGGGGTATGGCTACACCTTC. It is translated as CAWMGAGRGYGYTF.

This sequence joins TRBV10-3 and TRBJ1-1, with D unclear. V gave up 0 bases and J gave up 3 bases, with 5 bases separating them. There are 13 residues in the CDR3. Germline V CDR1 and CDR2: ENHRY, SYGVKD. CDR3 loop: CAISESEYTEAFF. As DNA, the CDR3 is TGTGCCATCAGTGAGTCAGAGTACACTGAAGCTTTCTTT.

This sequence joins TRBV15 and TRBJ1-4, with TRBD1 identical over 8 bases. The length of the CDR3 is 15 residues. Germline V gene lookup returns CDR1 LNHNV and CDR2 YYDKDF (reference sequence). V gave up 3 bases and J gave up 8 bases; unmatched junction bases: 8. The DNA for the CDR3 is TGTGCCACCAGCAGGCAGACAGGGGTCCAAGAAAAACTGTTTTTT. It yields the protein CATSRQTGVQEKLFF.

V is TRBV1 and J is TRBJ2-4; no check of the table's D call, TRBD2, against the DNA was made. TRBV1 is a listed pseudogene. This CDR3 region has 18 residues. The CDR3 reads CTSSQALLAGEDKNIQYF. The DNA for the CDR3 is TGCACCAGCAGCCAAGCCCTACTAGCGGGAGAAGACAAAAACATTCAGTACTTC.

The sample holds one count of this clone. The chain employs TRBV19 and TRBJ2-1; 11 nucleotides agree with TRBD1. With V trimmed by 7 bases and J by 9 bases, 20 bases remained unmatched. The length of the CDR3 is 18 residues. The germline V gene has CDR1 LNHDA and CDR2 SQIVND (reference sequence). CDR3 coding DNA: TGTGCCAGTACCATTGCGAATTTTAGGACAGGGGGCCGCGGTGAGCAGTTCTTC. Protein: CASTIANFRTGGRGEQFF.

The J gene is TRBJ2-3, the V gene TRBV27; D is tentatively TRBD1 or TRBD2 (5 bases each). Germline V lookup: CDR1 MNHEY, CDR2 SMNVEV (reference sequence). V lost 2 bases, J lost 2 bases, and 17 bases lay in between. The CDR3 is 17 residues long. CDR3 bases: TGTGCCAGCAGTTTAGGTTGGGGCGGGCCCCCCACAGATACGCAGTATTTT. This translates into CASSLGWGGPPTDTQYF.

The J gene is TRBJ1-5, the V gene TRBV5-1; D ambiguous. Germline CDR1 reads SGHRS; CDR2 reads YFSETQ. The length of the CDR3 is 15 residues. The germline V and J ends were trimmed by 5 bases and 0 bases, with 12 bases remaining between them. CDR3 loop: CASSPDVYSNQPQHF. The CDR3, as DNA: TGCGCCAGCAGTCCCGACGTTTATAGCAATCAGCCCCAGCATTTT.

The chain links TRBV21-1 to TRBJ1-5. TRBV21-1 is marked as a pseudogene. This CDR3 is built from 16 residues. CDR3 nucleotide sequence: TGTGCCAGCAGCAAAACCCGGCGGGGGTTCGATCAGCCCCAGCATTTT. Its translation: CASSKTRRGFDQPQHF.

This clone came up once. V is TRBV9 and J is TRBJ2-3, with D maybe TRBD2 (6 bases). This CDR3 contains 16 residues. V dropped 0 bases and J dropped 5 bases, with 16 bases sitting between them. Germline CDR1 reads SGDLS; CDR2 reads YYNGEE. CDR3 sequence: CASSVVAGSPIDTQYF. CDR3 nucleotides: TGTGCCAGCAGCGTAGTGGCGGGATCTCCTATAGATACGCAGTATTTT.